One sample yielded the 3 T cell receptor beta chains listed below, sequenced in a study of cytomegalovirus exposure and HLA in healthy donors. TCRdb's copy holds only in-frame clones and misses some; the assay was immunoSEQ multiplex PCR. Found here are some 200,000 clones, roughly 80% of them singletons; the top ten hold approximately 2.9%. Material for sequencing was PBMCs. These receptor sequences come from a woman aged 18-30 years in good health and CMV-seropositive.

The genes are TRBV18 and TRBJ1-3; 8 nucleotides agree with TRBD1. The CDR3 has 20 residues. Germline V gives CDR1 KGHSH, CDR2 LQKENI. V shed 2 bases and J 0 bases; nucleotides not matched to a gene: 15. The CDR3 sequence is CASSPLSAQGESSSGNTIYF. CDR3 sequence (DNA): TGTGCCAGCTCACCATTATCCGCACAGGGGGAATCCTCCTCTGGAAACACCATATATTTT.

The chain employs TRBV18 and TRBJ2-7, with 7 nucleotides matching TRBD1. Germline assignment: CDR1 KGHSH and CDR2 LQKENI. The V and J ends lost 5 bases and 3 bases, in that order; junction bases with no gene match: 7. This CDR3 spans 14 amino acids. CDR3 protein: CASSTSGTDYEQYF. DNA of the CDR3: TGTGCCAGCTCAACTTCCGGGACAGACTACGAGCAGTACTTC.

This sequence joins TRBV5-1 and TRBJ2-3; 7 bases are a match to TRBD2. This CDR3 has 14 residues. In germline, CDR1 is SGHRS, CDR2 YFSETQ. V was clipped by 4 bases and J by 3 bases; unmatched bases: 5. CDR3 sequence: CASSPGAGTDTQYF. CDR3 nucleotides: TGCGCCAGCAGCCCGGGAGCGGGGACAGATACGCAGTATTTT.